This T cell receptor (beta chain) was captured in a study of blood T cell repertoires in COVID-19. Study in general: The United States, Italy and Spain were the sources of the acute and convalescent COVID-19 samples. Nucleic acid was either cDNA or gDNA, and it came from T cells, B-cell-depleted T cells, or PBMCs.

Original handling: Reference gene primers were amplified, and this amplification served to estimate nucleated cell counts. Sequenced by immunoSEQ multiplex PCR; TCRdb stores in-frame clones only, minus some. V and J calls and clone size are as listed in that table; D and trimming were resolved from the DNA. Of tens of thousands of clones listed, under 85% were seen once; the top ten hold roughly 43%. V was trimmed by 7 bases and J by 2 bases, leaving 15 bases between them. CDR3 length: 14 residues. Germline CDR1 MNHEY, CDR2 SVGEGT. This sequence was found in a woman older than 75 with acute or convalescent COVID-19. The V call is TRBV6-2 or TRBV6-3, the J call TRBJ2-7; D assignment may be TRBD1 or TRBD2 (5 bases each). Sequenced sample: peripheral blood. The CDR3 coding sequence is TGTGCCAGCACCCCTAGCCCAGGGACCTACGAGCAGTACTTC. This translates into CASTPSPGTYEQYF.